This TCR beta chain stems from a study of cytomegalovirus exposure and HLA in healthy donors. PCR used 60 Vbeta primers and 13 Jbeta primers. Assay: immunoSEQ multiplex PCR; the TCRdb copy retains only in-frame clones and omits some. The sample holds about 160,000 clones, about 88% seen once. The study's findings and limits: Several of the most significant clusters appeared linked to common viral pathogens, based on a later analysis.

Germline-derived CDR1 and CDR2 are SGHNT and YYREEE (reference sequence). Between the trimmed V and J ends, which lost 4 bases and 7 bases, there was a span of 12 bases. The CDR3 is made up of 13 amino acids. As for this clone: The antigen remains undetermined.

What was sequenced was PBMCs. The clonotype originates from a man younger than 30 in good health and CMV-seropositive. The chain joins TRBV5-4 to TRBJ1-5; D might be TRBD1 (5 bases). The CDR3 loop reads CASSTGGEQPQHF. The CDR3 DNA follows: TGTGCCAGCAGCACGGGGGGTGAGCAGCCCCAGCATTTT.